This TCR beta chain was found in a study of STAT5B mutations in CD4+ large granular lymphocyte leukemia. Germline-derived CDR1 and CDR2 are SGHAT and FQNNGV. V lost 1 base to trimming and J lost 1 base, with 14 bases between them. CDR3 size: 17 residues. Method: immunoSEQ multiplex PCR; TCRdb's copy keeps in-frame clones and lacks some. This sample yields 25,000 to 35,000 clones, of which 78% are seen a single time; 2% to 3% belongs to the top ten. J is TRBJ2-1 and V is TRBV11-2; D remains unclear. Sequenced sample: CD4+ T cells from blood buffy coats. The source of this sequence is a human donor in good health. In DNA form, the CDR3 reads TGTGCCAGCAGCTTAGGCGTTTACTTAACTTCCTACAATGAGCAGTTCTTC. Translation: CASSLGVYLTSYNEQFF. The full variable domain, rest sourced from reference TRBV11-2 and TRBJ2-1, is EAGVAQSPRYKIIEKRQSVAFWCNPISGHATLYWYQQILGQGPKLLIQFQNNGVVDDSQLPKDRFSAERLKGVDSTLKIQPAKLEDSAVYLCASSLGVYLTSYNEQFFGPGTRLTVL.